This T cell receptor (beta chain) is from a study of shared clonotypes between healthy human individuals. Study-level information: Every donor yielded three CD4 naive, three CD4 memory, two CD8 naive and one CD8 memory plate. Findings and limits, study-wide: Non-shared clonotypes had lower generation probabilities than those shared by all four donors.

Execution of the assay was at deep level. TCRdb keeps only in-frame clones here, not all; method: immunoSEQ multiplex PCR. The sample carries about 2.4 million clones, more than 85% recorded once. A remark on this clone: Its antigen remains unidentified.

CDR1 and CDR2 from the germline V gene are LGHNA and YSLEER. The trim removed 0 bases at V and 5 bases at J, leaving 5 bases unmatched. The CDR3 is 16 residues long. The authors divided CD4+ cells into CD45RA+ naive and CD45RA-negative memory subsets. Sequencing used naive CD4+ T cells from PBMCs. Regarding subset: CD45RA+ positively selected. This TCR came from a man aged 18 to 29 in good health. Some clones in this sample may be carry-over from other donors' samples. The rearrangement uses TRBV4-3 and TRBJ2-1; 9 nucleotides align to TRBD2. CDR3 bases: TGCGCCAGCAGCCAAGAGCTCGCTAGCGGGGACAATGAGCAGTTCTTC. Translation: CASSQELASGDNEQFF.